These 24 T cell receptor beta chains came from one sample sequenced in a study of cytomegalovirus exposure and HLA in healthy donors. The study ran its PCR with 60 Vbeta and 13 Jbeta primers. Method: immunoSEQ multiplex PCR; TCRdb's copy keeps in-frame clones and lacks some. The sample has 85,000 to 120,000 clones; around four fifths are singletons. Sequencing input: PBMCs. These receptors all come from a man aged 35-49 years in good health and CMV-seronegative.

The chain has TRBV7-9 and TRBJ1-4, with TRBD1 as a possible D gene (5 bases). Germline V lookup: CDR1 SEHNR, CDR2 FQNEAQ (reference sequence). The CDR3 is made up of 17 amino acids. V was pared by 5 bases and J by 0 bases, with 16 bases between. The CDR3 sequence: CASSETSGPATNEKLFF. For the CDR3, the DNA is TGTGCCAGCAGCGAAACTTCAGGGCCTGCAACTAATGAAAAACTGTTTTTT. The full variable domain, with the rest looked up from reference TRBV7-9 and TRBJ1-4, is DTGVSQNPRHKITKRGQNVTFRCDPISEHNRLYWYRQTLGQGPEFLTYFQNEAQLEKSRLLSDRFSAERPKGSFSTLEIQRTEQGDSAMYLCASSETSGPATNEKLFFGSGTQLSVL.

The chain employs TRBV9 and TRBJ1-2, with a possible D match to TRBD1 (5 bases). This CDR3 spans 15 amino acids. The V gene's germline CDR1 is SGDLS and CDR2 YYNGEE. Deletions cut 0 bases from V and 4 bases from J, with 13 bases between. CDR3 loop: CASSVGWRGAYGYTF. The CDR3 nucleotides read TGTGCCAGCAGCGTAGGGTGGAGGGGAGCCTATGGCTACACCTTC.

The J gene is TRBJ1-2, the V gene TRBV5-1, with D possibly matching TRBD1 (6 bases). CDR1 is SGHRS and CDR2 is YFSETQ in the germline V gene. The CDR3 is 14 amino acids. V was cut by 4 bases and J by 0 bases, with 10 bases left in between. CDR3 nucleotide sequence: TGCGCCAGCAGCCCGCGGACAGCTAACTATGGCTACACCTTC. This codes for CASSPRTANYGYTF.

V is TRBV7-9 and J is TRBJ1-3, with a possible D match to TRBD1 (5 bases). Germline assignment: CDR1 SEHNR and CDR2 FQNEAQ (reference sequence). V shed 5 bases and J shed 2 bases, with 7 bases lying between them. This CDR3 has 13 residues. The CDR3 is CASSPGTGNTIYF. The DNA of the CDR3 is TGTGCCAGCAGCCCAGGGACTGGAAACACCATATATTTT.

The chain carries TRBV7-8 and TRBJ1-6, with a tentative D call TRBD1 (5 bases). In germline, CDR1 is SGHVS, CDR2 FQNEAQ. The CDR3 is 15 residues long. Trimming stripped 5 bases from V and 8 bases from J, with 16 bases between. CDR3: CASSPSGGIDSPLHF. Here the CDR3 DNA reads TGTGCCAGCAGCCCCTCGGGGGGGATTGATTCACCCCTCCACTTT.

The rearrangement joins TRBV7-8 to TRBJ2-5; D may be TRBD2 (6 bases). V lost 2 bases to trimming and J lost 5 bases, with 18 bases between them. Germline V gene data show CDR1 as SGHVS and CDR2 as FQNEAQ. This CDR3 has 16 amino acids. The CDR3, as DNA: TGTGCCAGCAGCTTACCCCTAGCGTGGAGTTTGGAGACCCAGTACTTC. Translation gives CASSLPLAWSLETQYF.

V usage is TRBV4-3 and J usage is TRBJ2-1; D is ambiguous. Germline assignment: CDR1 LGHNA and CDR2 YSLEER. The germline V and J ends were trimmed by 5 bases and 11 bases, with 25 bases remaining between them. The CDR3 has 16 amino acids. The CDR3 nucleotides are TGCGCCAGCAGCGCGCAAGCTAGATCCGACGCCGAAAAGCAGTTCTTC. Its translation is CASSAQARSDAEKQFF.

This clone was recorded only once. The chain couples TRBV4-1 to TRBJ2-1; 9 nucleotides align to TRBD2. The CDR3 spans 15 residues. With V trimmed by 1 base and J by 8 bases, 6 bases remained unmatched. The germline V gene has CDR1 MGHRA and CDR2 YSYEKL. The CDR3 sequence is CASSQGLAGTDEQFF. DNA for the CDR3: TGCGCCAGCAGCCAAGGGCTAGCGGGGACGGATGAGCAGTTCTTC.

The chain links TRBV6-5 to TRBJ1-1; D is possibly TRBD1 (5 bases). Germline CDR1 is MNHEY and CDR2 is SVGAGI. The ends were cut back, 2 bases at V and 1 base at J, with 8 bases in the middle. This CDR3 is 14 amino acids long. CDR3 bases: TGTGCCAGCAGTTACGGGGGGGAGAACACTGAAGCTTTCTTT. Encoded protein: CASSYGGENTEAFF.

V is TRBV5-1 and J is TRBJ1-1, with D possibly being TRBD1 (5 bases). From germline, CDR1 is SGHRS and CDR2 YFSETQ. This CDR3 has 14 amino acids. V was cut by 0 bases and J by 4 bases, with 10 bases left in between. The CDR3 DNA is TGCGCCAGCAGCTTGGGGGGGACTACCACTGAAGCTTTCTTT. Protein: CASSLGGTTTEAFF.

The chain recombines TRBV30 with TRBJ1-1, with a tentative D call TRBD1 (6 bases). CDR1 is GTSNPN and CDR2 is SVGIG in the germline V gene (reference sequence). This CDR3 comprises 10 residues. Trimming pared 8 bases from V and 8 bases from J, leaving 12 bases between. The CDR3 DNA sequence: TGTGCCGGGGGCCGGGCCGAAGCTTTCTTT. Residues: CAGGRAEAFF.

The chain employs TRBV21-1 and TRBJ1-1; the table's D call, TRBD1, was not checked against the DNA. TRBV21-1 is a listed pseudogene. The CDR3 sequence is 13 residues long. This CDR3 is CASSDRANTEAFF. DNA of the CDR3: TGTGCCAGCAGCGACAGGGCGAACACTGAAGCTTTCTTT.

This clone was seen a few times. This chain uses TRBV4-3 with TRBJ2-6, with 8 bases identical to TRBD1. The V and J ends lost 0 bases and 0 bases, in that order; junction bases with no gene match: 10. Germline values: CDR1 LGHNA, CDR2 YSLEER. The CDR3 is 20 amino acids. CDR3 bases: TGCGCCAGCAGCCAAGACCCTGCGGGACAGGTCCTCTCTGGGGCCAACGTCCTGACTTTC. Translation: CASSQDPAGQVLSGANVLTF.

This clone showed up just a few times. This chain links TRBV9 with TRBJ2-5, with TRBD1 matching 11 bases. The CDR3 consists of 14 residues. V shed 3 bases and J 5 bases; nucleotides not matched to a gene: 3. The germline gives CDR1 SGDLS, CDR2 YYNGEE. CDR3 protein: CASSAGTGGETQYF. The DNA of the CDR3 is TGTGCCAGCAGCGCAGGGACAGGGGGGGAGACCCAGTACTTC.

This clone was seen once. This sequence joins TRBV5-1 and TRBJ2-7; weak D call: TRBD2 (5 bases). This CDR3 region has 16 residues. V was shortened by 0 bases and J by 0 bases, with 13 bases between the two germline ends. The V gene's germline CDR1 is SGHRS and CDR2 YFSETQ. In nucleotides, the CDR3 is TGCGCCAGCAGCTTGGGCACGGGGATACGCTCCTACGAGCAGTACTTC. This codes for CASSLGTGIRSYEQYF.

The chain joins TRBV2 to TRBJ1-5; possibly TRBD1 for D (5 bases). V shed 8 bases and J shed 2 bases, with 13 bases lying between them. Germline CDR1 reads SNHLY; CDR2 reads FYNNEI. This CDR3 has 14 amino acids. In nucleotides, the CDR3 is TGTGCCAGCGCCCTCGACAGTGGCAATCAGCCCCAGCATTTT. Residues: CASALDSGNQPQHF.

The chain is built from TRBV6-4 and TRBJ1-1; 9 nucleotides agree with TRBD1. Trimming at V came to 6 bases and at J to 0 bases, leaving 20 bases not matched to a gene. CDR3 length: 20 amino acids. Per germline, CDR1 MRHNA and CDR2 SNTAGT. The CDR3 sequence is CASREDRGLAVVWMNTEAFF. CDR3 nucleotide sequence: TGTGCCAGCAGAGAGGACAGGGGTCTAGCAGTGGTCTGGATGAACACTGAAGCTTTCTTT.

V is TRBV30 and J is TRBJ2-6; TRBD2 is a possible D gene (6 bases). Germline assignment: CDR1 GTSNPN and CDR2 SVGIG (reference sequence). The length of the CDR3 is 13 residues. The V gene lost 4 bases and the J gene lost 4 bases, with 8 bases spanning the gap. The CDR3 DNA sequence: TGTGCCTGGAACCGGGGGGGGGCCAACGTCCTGACTTTC. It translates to CAWNRGGANVLTF.

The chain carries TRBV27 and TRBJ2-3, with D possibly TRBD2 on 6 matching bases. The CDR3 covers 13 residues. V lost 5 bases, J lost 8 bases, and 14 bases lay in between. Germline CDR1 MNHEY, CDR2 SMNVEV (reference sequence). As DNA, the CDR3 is TGTGCCAGCAGTCGCGACGGGGAGGCTACGCAGTATTTT. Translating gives CASSRDGEATQYF.

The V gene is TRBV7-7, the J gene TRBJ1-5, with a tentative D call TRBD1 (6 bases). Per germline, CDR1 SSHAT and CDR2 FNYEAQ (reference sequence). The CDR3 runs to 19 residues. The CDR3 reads CDMGSKRQALGYSNQPQHF. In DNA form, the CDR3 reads TGTGATATGGGGTCCAAAAGACAGGCCTTAGGGTATAGCAATCAGCCCCAGCATTTT.

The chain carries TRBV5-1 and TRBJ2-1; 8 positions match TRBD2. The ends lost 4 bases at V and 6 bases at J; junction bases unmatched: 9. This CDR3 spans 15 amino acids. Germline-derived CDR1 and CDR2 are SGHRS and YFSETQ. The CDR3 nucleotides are TGCGCCAGCAGCCCAGGTCCGGGGGGGCGCAATGAGCAGTTCTTC. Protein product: CASSPGPGGRNEQFF.

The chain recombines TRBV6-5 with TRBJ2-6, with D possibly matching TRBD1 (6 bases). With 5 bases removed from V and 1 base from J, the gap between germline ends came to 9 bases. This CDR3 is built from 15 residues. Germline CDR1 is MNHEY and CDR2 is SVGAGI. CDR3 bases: TGTGCCAGCAGTGGACAGTTTTCTGGGGCCAACGTCCTGACTTTC. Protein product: CASSGQFSGANVLTF.

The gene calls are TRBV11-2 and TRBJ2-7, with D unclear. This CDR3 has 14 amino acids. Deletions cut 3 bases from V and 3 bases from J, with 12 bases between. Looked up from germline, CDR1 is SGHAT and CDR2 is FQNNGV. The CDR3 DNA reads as TGTGCCAGCAGCTTTCTCCTACGCCGCTACGAGCAGTACTTC. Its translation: CASSFLLRRYEQYF.

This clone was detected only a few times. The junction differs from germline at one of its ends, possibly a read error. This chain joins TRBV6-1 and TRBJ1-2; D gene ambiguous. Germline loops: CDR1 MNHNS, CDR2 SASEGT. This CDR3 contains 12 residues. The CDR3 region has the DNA TGTGCCAGCAGTGAAGGAGTGCGTGAGATCCCCTTC. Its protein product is CASSEGVREIPF.